This is a list of T cell receptor beta chains from one sample in a study of beta chain features in type 1 diabetes. Clones were read by immunoSEQ multiplex PCR, and TCRdb kept only the in-frame ones, dropping some. The repertoire holds roughly 290,000 clones, approximately 16% seen once, with approximately 0.015% in the top ten. The specimen was naive CD4+ T cells from blood. The source of these receptors is a man aged 18 to 29 with type 1 diabetes. CDR3s include the opening cysteine and the closing phenylalanine or tryptophan. D genes are given only for firm matches.

-,15,TRBJ2-4,TRBV7-2,CASSLRGAPGNIQYF
TRBD1,17,TRBJ1-2,TRBV10-3,CAISEIVPGQGVYGYTF
-,12,TRBJ2-7,TRBV4-3,CASSPGFYEQYF
TRBD2,14,TRBJ2-7,TRBV28,CASSTGGTTYEQYF
TRBD2,12,TRBJ2-1,TRBV29-1,CSVEFSGRSQFF
TRBD1,14,TRBJ2-4,TRBV5-1,CASSRTGAKNIQYF
TRBD2,17,TRBJ2-1,TRBV7-2,CASSPDLERGSYNEQFF
TRBD2,14,TRBJ2-5,TRBV29-1,CSVSLAGVGETQYF
-,14,TRBJ1-2,TRBV5-4,CASSLATQGGGYTF
TRBD1,14,TRBJ2-5,TRBV28,CASRPIRGQETQYF
TRBD1,14,TRBJ1-3,TRBV6-5,CASSFGQGRNTIYF
TRBD1,14,TRBJ2-7,TRBV6-5,CASQERTGSPEQYF
TRBD2,17,TRBJ2-1,TRBV7-2,CASSLGPSGRGTNEQFF
TRBD2,16,TRBJ2-1,TRBV5-6,CASSFDLAGVYNEQFF
TRBD1,15,TRBJ2-5,TRBV10-3,CAISELPGQQETQYF
-,13,TRBJ2-3,TRBV29-1,CSVGDISTDTQYF
-,15,TRBJ2-1,TRBV10-3,CAIMEGLGARNEQFF
TRBD1,14,TRBJ2-5,TRBV19,CASTHDRGQETQYF
-,13,TRBJ1-1,TRBV30,CAGRTSLNTEAFF
TRBD1,13,-,TRBV29-1,CSATGTGGYEQYF
-,13,TRBJ2-5,TRBV28,CAAQVAHQETQYF
-,12,TRBJ2-7,TRBV18,CASSQGQYEQYF
TRBD2,18,TRBJ2-1,TRBV9,CASSVSSGGASSYNEQFF
TRBD2,18,TRBJ2-1,TRBV7-9,CASSLWGGRGASYNEQFF
TRBD2,14,TRBJ2-7,TRBV5-1,CASSHGTSGYEQYF
TRBD2,16,TRBJ2-1,TRBV2,CASRGTSGRSYNEQFF
-,15,TRBJ2-7,TRBV21-1,CASSKEAGLKHEQYF
-,13,TRBJ2-7,TRBV11-2,CASSLESGYEQYF
TRBD2,15,TRBJ2-1,TRBV25-1,CASSSGLAGWDEQFF
-,11,TRBJ2-1,TRBV19,CASGGDNEQFF
-,15,TRBJ2-2,TRBV6-5,CASSSLALHTGELFF
TRBD2,15,TRBJ2-1,TRBV5-4,CASSPTSGTHNEQFF
TRBD2,13,TRBJ2-1,TRBV11-2,CASTWTSFDEQFF
TRBD1,15,TRBJ1-5,TRBV18,CASSPTGESNQPQHF
-,14,TRBJ2-3,TRBV7-9,CASSFRGGTDTQYF
TRBD1,14,TRBJ1-4,TRBV28,CASRRTGRGEKLFF
TRBD1,16,TRBJ2-1,TRBV30,CAWSDVRDRGYNEQFF
TRBD1,16,TRBJ2-7,TRBV28,CASKSRPGQGAYEQYF
TRBD2,15,TRBJ2-7,TRBV2,CASSPGLAVSYEQYF
-,11,TRBJ2-3,TRBV7-9,CASSQADTQYF
-,14,TRBJ2-3,TRBV6-1,CASSEARGTDTQYF
TRBD1,16,TRBJ1-2,TRBV28,CASSFGGQGFYYGYTF
-,14,TRBJ2-3,TRBV27,CASRDIVSTDTQYF
-,13,TRBJ1-2,TRBV4-3,CASSQDVYYGYTF
TRBD1,13,TRBJ2-7,TRBV9,CASSALTGGEQYF
-,13,TRBJ2-4,TRBV28,CASSSMTPGHQYF
TRBD1,16,TRBJ2-7,TRBV6-5,CASSYSTPGQGSEQYF
TRBD1,15,TRBJ1-2,TRBV6-5,CASSYTGTENYGYTF
-,15,TRBJ2-7,TRBV21-1,CASSTRQDAGDEQYF
TRBD2,16,TRBJ2-2,TRBV5-1,CASSVTSGRGPGELFF
-,15,TRBJ2-4,TRBV18,CASSPEDRTLNIQYF
TRBD2,15,TRBJ2-3,TRBV7-2,CASSLSGGQADTQYF
TRBD1,17,TRBJ1-4,TRBV4-3,CASSQDGETGLEEKLFF
TRBD1,21,TRBJ1-6,TRBV2,CASSDLYRADYRGRYNSPLHF
TRBD1,16,TRBJ2-5,TRBV5-5,CASSQLDRGRRETQYF
TRBD1,13,TRBJ1-2,TRBV5-4,CASSPDRGLGYTF